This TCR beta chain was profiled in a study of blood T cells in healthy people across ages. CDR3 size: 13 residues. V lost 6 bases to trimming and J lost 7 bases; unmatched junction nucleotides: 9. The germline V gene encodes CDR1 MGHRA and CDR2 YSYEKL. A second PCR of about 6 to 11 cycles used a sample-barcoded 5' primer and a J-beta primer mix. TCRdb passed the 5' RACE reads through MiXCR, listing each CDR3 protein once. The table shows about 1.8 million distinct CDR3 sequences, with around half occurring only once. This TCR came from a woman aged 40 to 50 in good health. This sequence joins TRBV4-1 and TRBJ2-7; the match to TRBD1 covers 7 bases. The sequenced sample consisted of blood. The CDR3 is CASSYRGPNEQYF. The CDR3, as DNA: TGCGCCAGCAGTTACAGGGGTCCGAATGAGCAGTACTTC.